Presented here are 12 T cell receptor beta chains from one specimen sequenced in a study of blood T cell repertoires in COVID-19. Assay: immunoSEQ multiplex PCR; the TCRdb copy retains only in-frame clones and omits some. The sample holds 200,000 to 250,000 clones, roughly 89% seen once. The sequenced sample was PBMCs or T cells enriched from blood (not recorded which). These receptor sequences come from a woman aged 40 to 50 with acute COVID-19.

V and J are TRBV29-1 and TRBJ1-2, with 11 positions matching TRBD1. CDR1 is SQVTM and CDR2 is ANQGSEA in the germline V gene. Trimming took 6 bases from V and 4 from J; bases not matched to a gene: 7. The CDR3 loop spans 14 amino acids. The CDR3 reads CSVPGTGGSYGYTF. The CDR3, as DNA: TGCAGCGTACCCGGGACAGGGGGAAGCTATGGCTACACCTTC.

The chain has TRBV10-3 and TRBJ1-1; D gene ambiguous. The CDR3 loop spans 16 amino acids. V gave up 6 bases and J gave up 1 base, with 18 bases separating them. The germline V gene encodes CDR1 ENHRY and CDR2 SYGVKD. CDR3 sequence reads: CAISNRAWSQNTEAFF. In DNA form, the CDR3 reads TGTGCCATCAGCAACCGAGCGTGGTCCCAGAACACTGAAGCTTTCTTT.

The CDR3 reads CAWKDRVGNQPQHF. The DNA for the CDR3 is TGTGCCTGGAAGGACAGGGTAGGCAATCAGCCCCAGCATTTT. The chain uses TRBV30 and TRBJ1-5; 8 positions agree with TRBD1. The CDR3 contains 14 residues. V lost 4 bases, J lost 2 bases, and 4 bases stayed unmatched. Germline assignment: CDR1 GTSNPN and CDR2 SVGIG (reference sequence).

The chain couples TRBV7-9 to TRBJ2-3; 12 nucleotides match TRBD2. There are 18 residues in the CDR3. V lost 5 bases, J lost 1 base, and 10 bases stayed unmatched. Germline V gene sequence: CDR1 SEHNR, CDR2 FQNEAQ (reference sequence). The CDR3, as DNA: TGTGCCAGCAGCCAAATGACTAGCGGGGGCTATGGCACAGATACGCAGTATTTT. It codes for CASSQMTSGGYGTDTQYF.

This chain joins TRBV3-1 (or the pseudogene TRBV3-2) and TRBJ2-2; 11 nucleotides align to TRBD2. The CDR3 is made up of 16 amino acids. Germline CDR1 reads LGHDT; CDR2 reads YNNKEL (reference sequence). After removal of 6 bases from V and 5 bases from J, the junction contained 8 bases not matched to a gene. The CDR3 DNA sequence: TGTGCCAGCAGAGCGCTAGCGGGGGGTTTGACCGGGGAGCTGTTTTTT. Its protein is CASRALAGGLTGELFF.

The V and J genes are TRBV12-5 and TRBJ2-3; 12 positions match TRBD1. Germline CDR1 is LGHNT and CDR2 is FRNRAP. There are 15 residues in the CDR3. The V segment lost 7 bases and the J segment 5 bases; nucleotides outside the gene matches: 7. The CDR3 reads CASARGTGGLDTQYF. In DNA form, the CDR3 reads TGTGCTAGTGCCCGAGGGACAGGGGGCCTAGATACGCAGTATTTT.

The rearrangement links TRBV25-1 to TRBJ2-7; TRBD2 might be the D (8 bases). The V gene lost 4 bases and the J gene lost 4 bases, with 17 bases spanning the gap. The CDR3 runs 15 residues. Germline V gene sequence: CDR1 MGHDK, CDR2 SYGVNS. CDR3: CASSAGGTDLYEQYF. The DNA for the CDR3 is TGTGCCAGCAGTGCGGGGGGGACAGACCTTTACGAGCAGTACTTC.

V gene TRBV5-1 combines with J gene TRBJ2-5, with TRBD1 matching over 9 bases. The germline V gene encodes CDR1 SGHRS and CDR2 YFSETQ. The ends lost 3 bases at V and 4 bases at J; junction bases unmatched: 13. The CDR3 has 17 residues. CDR3 protein: CASSSNPGQGSGETQYF. The CDR3 DNA is TGCGCCAGCAGCTCGAACCCGGGACAGGGTTCAGGAGAGACCCAGTACTTC.

This clone was seen a few times. The V and J genes are TRBV14 and TRBJ1-1; tentative D call: TRBD1 (5 bases). Germline assignment: CDR1 SGHDN and CDR2 FVKESK. The V gene lost 4 bases and the J gene lost 0 bases, with 9 bases spanning the gap. CDR3 length: 14 residues. The DNA of the CDR3 is TGTGCCAGCAGCCTTGCAGGGATGAACACTGAAGCTTTCTTT. Residues: CASSLAGMNTEAFF.

The chain employs TRBV11-3 and TRBJ2-3, with D maybe TRBD2 (5 bases). Trimming took off 5 bases at V and 0 bases at J, with 15 bases between the two ends. There are 16 residues in the CDR3. CDR1 is SGHNT, CDR2 YENEEA, per germline. The CDR3 region is CASSGSEGLSTDTQYF. The CDR3 DNA reads as TGTGCCAGCAGCGGGAGCGAGGGCCTAAGCACAGATACGCAGTATTTT.

The V gene is TRBV12-5, the J gene TRBJ2-7; TRBD2 matches at 12 bases. The J segment lost 2 bases and the V segment lost 3 bases, leaving 8 bases of the junction unmatched. In germline, CDR1 is LGHNT, CDR2 FRNRAP. The CDR3 totals 17 residues. In nucleotides, the CDR3 is TGTGCTAGTGGTTTACCACTCGGACTAGCGGGGACCTACGAGCAGTACGTC. It translates to CASGLPLGLAGTYEQYV.

This clone was seen many times. The rearrangement uses TRBV19 and TRBJ2-7; TRBD2 matches 7 bases. Trimming took 5 bases from V and 0 from J; bases not matched to a gene: 7. CDR1 and CDR2 (germline): LNHDA, SQIVND (reference sequence). The CDR3 has 15 amino acids. The CDR3 coding sequence is TGTGCCAGTAGTGATAGCGGGTCAAGCTCCTACGAGCAGTACTTC. Protein: CASSDSGSSSYEQYF. Full variable domain (remainder filled in from reference TRBV19 and TRBJ2-7): DGGITQSPKYLFRKEGQNVTLSCEQNLNHDAMYWYRQDPGQGLRLIYYSQIVNDFQKGDIAEGYSVSREKKESFPLTVTSAQKNPTAFYLCASSDSGSSSYEQYFGPGTRLTVT.